Presented here are 27 T cell receptor beta chains from one specimen sequenced in a study of T cells in Graves' hyperthyroidism and ophthalmopathy. Using RNA transcripts as the source, TCR beta CDR3 regions were amplified. Initially, a first-round RT-PCR of the TCR CDR3 employed the HTBI primer set. TCRdb re-called the multiplex PCR reads with MiXCR, one entry per CDR3 protein. Among approximately 530,000 distinct CDR3 sequences listed, over 15% were seen once. The sample taken for sequencing was blood. Receptors originate from a woman aged 18-29 years with Graves' hyperthyroidism.

This clonotype has at least ten counts. The chain links TRBV12-3 or TRBV12-4 to TRBJ1-1; a possible D gene is TRBD1 (6 bases). The CDR3 has 15 amino acids. With 9 bases removed from V and 0 bases from J, the gap between germline ends came to 17 bases. The CDR3 spells CASEAPGHLNTEAFF. For the CDR3, the DNA is TGTGCCAGTGAGGCCCCGGGACACTTGAACACTGAAGCTTTCTTT.

The rearrangement uses TRBV20-1 and TRBJ2-3; 8 bases fit TRBD2. From germline, CDR1 is DFQATT and CDR2 SNEGSKA (reference sequence). The junction had 2 bases not matched to a gene; V was cut back by 5 bases and J by 1 base. This CDR3 has 13 amino acids. The CDR3 is CSAAGGGTDTQYF. In DNA, the CDR3 is TGCAGTGCTGCCGGGGGGGGCACAGATACGCAGTATTTT.

This clonotype occurred many times. The rearrangement uses TRBV2 and TRBJ2-1; 12 bases are shared with TRBD2. CDR3 length equals 18 residues. Germline-derived CDR1 and CDR2 are SNHLY and FYNNEI. The trim removed 6 bases at V and 1 base at J, leaving 10 bases unmatched. The CDR3 region is CASRGETSGGRSYNEQFF. For the CDR3, the DNA is TGTGCCAGCAGAGGGGAGACTAGCGGGGGCCGTTCCTACAATGAGCAGTTCTTC.

This clonotype was detected a few times. The chain carries TRBV19 and TRBJ1-5; D remains unclear. The CDR3 has 17 residues. Germline V gene data show CDR1 as LNHDA and CDR2 as SQIVND (reference sequence). V was cut by 2 bases and J by 0 bases, with 14 bases left in between. CDR3 residues: CASSISGGGNSNQPQHF. The CDR3 DNA sequence: TGTGCCAGTAGTATAAGCGGTGGAGGGAATAGCAATCAGCCCCAGCATTTT.

This clonotype was picked up many times. This chain links TRBV7-8 with TRBJ2-3; D perhaps matches TRBD1 (5 bases). The V gene's germline CDR1 is SGHVS and CDR2 FQNEAQ. The CDR3 has 13 residues. Between the trimmed V and J ends, which lost 6 bases and 0 bases, there was a span of 7 bases. CDR3 coding DNA: TGTGCCAGCAGGGGGCATAGCACAGATACGCAGTATTTT. Protein product: CASRGHSTDTQYF. Variable domain in full (rest from reference TRBV7-8 and TRBJ2-3): GAGVSQSPRYKVAKRGQDVALRCDPISGHVSLFWYQQALGQGPEFLTYFQNEAQLDKSGLPSDRFFAERPEGSVSTLKIQRTQQEDSAVYLCASRGHSTDTQYFGPGTRLTVL.

This clonotype was recorded a few times. The chain recombines TRBV7-9 with TRBJ2-7, with TRBD1 identical over 7 bases. V trimming: 5 bases; J trimming: 3 bases; junction bases outside the gene matches: 10. Germline CDR1 SEHNR, CDR2 FQNEAQ (reference sequence). This CDR3 has 15 amino acids. The CDR3 sequence: CASSVNRGGYYEQYF. CDR3 bases: TGTGCCAGCAGCGTTAACAGAGGGGGCTACTACGAGCAGTACTTC. The full variable domain, with the rest looked up from reference TRBV7-9 and TRBJ2-7, is DTGVSQNPRHKITKRGQNVTFRCDPISEHNRLYWYRQTLGQGPEFLTYFQNEAQLEKSRLLSDRFSAERPKGSFSTLEIQRTEQGDSAMYLCASSVNRGGYYEQYFGPGTRLTVT.

This clonotype has only a few counts. The chain employs TRBV12-3 or TRBV12-4 and TRBJ2-3; 9 nucleotides agree with TRBD2. Unmatched junction bases numbered 8, after V lost 4 bases and J lost 0 bases. The CDR3 is made up of 17 amino acids. In DNA form, the CDR3 reads TGTGCCAGCAGTTCCAAGACTAGCGGCTTTAGCACAGATACGCAGTATTTT. It translates to CASSSKTSGFSTDTQYF.

The rearrangement joins TRBV14 to TRBJ2-3, with 9 bases matching TRBD2. V was clipped by 4 bases and J by 6 bases; unmatched bases: 8. Germline CDR1 reads SGHDN; CDR2 reads FVKESK. The CDR3 covers 15 residues. For the CDR3, the DNA is TGTGCCAGCAGCCGAATAGCGGGAGCGGGCGATACGCAGTATTTT. It yields the protein CASSRIAGAGDTQYF.

Ten or more counts support this clonotype. This chain joins TRBV29-1 and TRBJ2-7, with TRBD2 matching over 7 bases. CDR1 and CDR2 from the germline V gene are SQVTM and ANQGSEA. The CDR3 is 13 amino acids. Trimming at V came to 7 bases and at J to 2 bases, leaving 8 bases not matched to a gene. CDR3 residues: CSGGGGVAYEQYF. Written as DNA, the CDR3 is TGCAGCGGTGGGGGGGGAGTAGCCTACGAGCAGTACTTC.

This chain joins TRBV12-5 and TRBJ1-3; D possibly corresponds to TRBD1 (5 bases). Germline V gives CDR1 LGHNT, CDR2 FRNRAP. The CDR3 spans 18 residues. Between the trimmed V and J ends, which lost 0 bases and 0 bases, there was a span of 15 bases. The CDR3 nucleotides are TGTGCTAGTGGTTTGGTACGGGGACTAGCTAGCTCTGGAAACACCATATATTTT. Its translation is CASGLVRGLASSGNTIYF.

This clonotype came up many times. The chain combines TRBV12-3 or TRBV12-4 with TRBJ1-1; 7 nucleotides match TRBD1. The CDR3 runs 12 residues. J was trimmed by 6 bases and V by 4 bases; bases with no gene match: 2. CDR3 coding DNA: TGTGCCAGCAGTTCAGGGGGGGCTGAAGCTTTCTTT. This codes for CASSSGGAEAFF.

This clonotype was counted only a few times. The chain combines TRBV2 with TRBJ1-6, with no clear D. CDR1 and CDR2 (germline): SNHLY, FYNNEI. The CDR3 covers 14 residues. Trimming cost V 2 bases and J 11 bases, with 13 bases left between them. Written as DNA, the CDR3 is TGTGCCAGCAGTGAAACATCAGGTGGGACACCCCTCCACTTT. Amino acids: CASSETSGGTPLHF.

V is TRBV12-3 or TRBV12-4 and J is TRBJ1-5; D is unclear. The CDR3 runs 16 residues. Trimming cost V 6 bases and J 1 base, with 16 bases left between them. CDR3 loop: CASSPQGSLSNQPQHF. For the CDR3, the DNA is TGTGCCAGCAGCCCTCAAGGTTCTTTAAGCAATCAGCCCCAGCATTTT.

As to this clonotype: A read error may be the cause here, since a much bigger clone is one base away. This sequence joins TRBV12-3 or TRBV12-4 and TRBJ1-1; D is uncertain. The CDR3 loop spans 13 amino acids. V dropped 7 bases and J dropped 4 bases, with 13 bases sitting between them. CDR3 loop: CASTARRPTEAFF. As DNA, the CDR3 is TGTGCCAGCACCGCAAGGCGCCCCACTGAAGCTTTCTTT.

The chain combines TRBV5-1 with TRBJ2-1; possible D gene TRBD1, 6 bases. Deletions cut 6 bases from V and 9 bases from J, with 16 bases between. Germline V gives CDR1 SGHRS, CDR2 YFSETQ. This CDR3 is built from 13 residues. CDR3 region: CASTMRGIGEQFF. The CDR3 DNA follows: TGCGCCAGCACCATGAGGGGGATTGGTGAGCAGTTCTTC.

In this sample, this clonotype turned up many times. This rearrangement joins TRBV2 to TRBJ2-5, with TRBD2 matching 9 bases. This CDR3 contains 13 residues. The V gene's germline CDR1 is SNHLY and CDR2 FYNNEI. The V segment lost 7 bases and the J segment 5 bases; nucleotides outside the gene matches: 5. CDR3 sequence (DNA): TGTGCCAGCAACGGACTAGCGATGGAGACCCAGTACTTC. Translated, it gives CASNGLAMETQYF.

This clonotype was seen many times. The chain couples TRBV29-1 to TRBJ2-5, with unresolved D. Trimming pared 3 bases from V and 4 bases from J, leaving 9 bases between. The germline V gene encodes CDR1 SQVTM and CDR2 ANQGSEA. CDR3 size: 12 residues. CDR3 nucleotide sequence: TGCAGCGTTGATGCGGACGTAGAGACCCAGTACTTC. Its translation is CSVDADVETQYF.

Concerning this clonotype itself: As the CDR3 is not closed by the conserved phenylalanine or tryptophan, this likely results from a read error. This chain links TRBV20-1 with TRBJ2-3; D not certain. This CDR3 region has 10 residues. V lost 3 bases and J 4 bases, leaving 2 bases between the germline ends. CDR1 is DFQATT, CDR2 SNEGSKA, per germline (reference sequence). The CDR3 coding sequence is TGCAGTGCTAGTTCAGATACGCAGTATTCT. It translates to CSASSDTQYS.

The sample holds a few counts of this clonotype. This chain joins TRBV6-2 or TRBV6-3 and TRBJ1-5; D is unclear. The CDR3 is made up of 13 amino acids. V lost 5 bases to trimming and J lost 7 bases, with 12 bases between them. Germline V gene lookup returns CDR1 MNHEY and CDR2 SVGEGT. The CDR3 DNA reads TGTGCCAGCAGTCCCCATTATGGGCAGCCCCAGCATTTT. Translated: CASSPHYGQPQHF.

This clonotype was seen more than once but under ten times. V and J are TRBV5-4 and TRBJ2-7; 9 bases match TRBD1. V lost 0 bases and J lost 5; bases outside the gene matches: 6. The germline CDR1 and CDR2 sequences are SGHNT and YYREEE (reference sequence). CDR3 length: 15 amino acids. The CDR3 reads CASSLVNRGLDEQYF. The CDR3 bases are TGTGCCAGCAGCTTGGTGAACAGGGGGCTGGACGAGCAGTACTTC. Supplemented by reference TRBV5-4 and TRBJ2-7, the full variable domain reads ETGVTQSPTHLIKTRGQQVTLRCSSQSGHNTVSWYQQALGQGPQFIFQYYREEENGRGNFPPRFSGLQFPNYSSELNVNALELDDSALYLCASSLVNRGLDEQYFGPGTRLTVT.

The genes are TRBV9 and TRBJ2-1, with 7 positions matching TRBD2. J lost 2 bases, V lost 4 bases, and 6 bases had no gene match. This CDR3 contains 15 residues. The germline V gene encodes CDR1 SGDLS and CDR2 YYNGEE. CDR3 bases: TGTGCCAGCAGCCCCTGGGGACTACCCTACAATGAGCAGTTCTTC. It codes for CASSPWGLPYNEQFF.

The table lists this clonotype with many counts. CDR3: CATKKRSPGSYTF. CDR3 nucleotide sequence: TGTGCCACCAAAAAACGGAGTCCGGGGAGCTACACCTTC. The chain employs TRBV6-1 and TRBJ1-2, with D hard to call. This CDR3 has 13 amino acids. V was pared by 10 bases and J by 9 bases, with 21 bases between. Germline V lookup: CDR1 MNHNS, CDR2 SASEGT.

This clonotype occurred many times. This chain joins TRBV20-1 and TRBJ2-1; D is perhaps TRBD2 (5 bases). Germline CDR1 and CDR2: DFQATT and SNEGSKA (reference sequence). Between the trimmed V and J ends, which lost 3 bases and 7 bases, there was a span of 16 bases. The CDR3 is 14 amino acids. CDR3 protein: CSASPPGFPNEQFF. For the CDR3, the DNA is TGCAGTGCTAGTCCCCCGGGGTTTCCGAATGAGCAGTTCTTC.

The CDR3 here is CASSYSNRDGYTF. DNA for the CDR3: TGTGCCAGCAGTTACTCGAACAGGGATGGCTACACCTTC. The chain couples TRBV6-2 or TRBV6-3 to TRBJ1-2; weak D call: TRBD1 (6 bases). The V gene lost 0 bases and the J gene lost 6 bases, with 8 bases spanning the gap. Germline V gives CDR1 MNHEY, CDR2 SVGEGT. The CDR3 extends over 13 amino acids.

This clonotype was detected only a few times. Sequence at one end of the junction differs from germline and may be a read error. The gene calls are TRBV20-1 and TRBJ2-7; TRBD2 aligns across 7 bases. Germline lookup yields CDR1 DFQATT and CDR2 SNEGSKA (reference sequence). This CDR3 has 14 residues. DNA of the CDR3: TGCAGTGCCACCCCTGGCGGGAGCTCCTACGAGCGGTACTTC. It codes for CSATPGGSSYERYF.

The chain uses TRBV12-3 or TRBV12-4 and TRBJ1-3; 11 bases fit TRBD1. After removal of 6 bases from V and 0 bases from J, the junction contained 16 bases not matched to a gene. This CDR3 contains 20 residues. The CDR3 loop reads CASSNYPGQGVGGSGNTIYF. The CDR3 nucleotides are TGTGCCAGCAGCAATTACCCGGGACAGGGGGTTGGAGGCTCTGGAAACACCATATATTTT.

This clonotype has just a few counts. The genes are TRBV30 and TRBJ1-1; weak D call: TRBD1 (6 bases). V lost 0 bases to trimming and J lost 5 bases, with 10 bases between them. The length of the CDR3 is 13 residues. Germline V gene data show CDR1 as GTSNPN and CDR2 as SVGIG (reference sequence). CDR3 in DNA: TGTGCCTGGAGTGTACAGGGACGGACTGAAGCTTTCTTT. Protein: CAWSVQGRTEAFF.